This T cell receptor beta chain was retrieved from a study of blood T cell repertoires in COVID-19. At the level of the study: COVID-19 samples, acute and convalescent, were from the United States, Italy and Spain.

Germline CDR1 MDHEN, CDR2 SYDVKM. This CDR3 has 13 amino acids. V lost 5 bases and J lost 3, with 11 bases in between. The method was immunoSEQ multiplex PCR; TCRdb's version includes in-frame clones alone and lacks a portion of them. The table includes approximately 200,000 clones, less than 80% detected once. The V gene is TRBV28, the J gene TRBJ2-7; tentatively, D is TRBD1 (6 bases). This receptor was taken from a woman aged 45 to 65 with acute or convalescent COVID-19. The sample was peripheral blood. This CDR3 reads CASSPQGIYEQYF. The CDR3 DNA is TGTGCCAGCAGTCCCCAGGGGATCTACGAGCAGTACTTC.